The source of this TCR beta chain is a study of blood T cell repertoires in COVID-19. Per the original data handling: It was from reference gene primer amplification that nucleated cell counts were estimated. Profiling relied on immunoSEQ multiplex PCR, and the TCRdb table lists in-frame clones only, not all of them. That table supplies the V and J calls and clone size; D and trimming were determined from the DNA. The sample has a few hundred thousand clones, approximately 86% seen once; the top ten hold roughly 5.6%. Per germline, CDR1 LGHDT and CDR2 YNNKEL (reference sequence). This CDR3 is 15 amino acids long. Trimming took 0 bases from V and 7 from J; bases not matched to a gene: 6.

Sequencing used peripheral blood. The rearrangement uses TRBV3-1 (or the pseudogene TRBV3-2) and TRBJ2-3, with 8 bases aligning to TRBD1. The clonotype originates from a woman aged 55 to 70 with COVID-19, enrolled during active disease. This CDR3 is CASSQDGQGAHTQYF. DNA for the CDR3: TGTGCCAGCAGCCAAGATGGGCAGGGGGCACATACGCAGTATTTT.